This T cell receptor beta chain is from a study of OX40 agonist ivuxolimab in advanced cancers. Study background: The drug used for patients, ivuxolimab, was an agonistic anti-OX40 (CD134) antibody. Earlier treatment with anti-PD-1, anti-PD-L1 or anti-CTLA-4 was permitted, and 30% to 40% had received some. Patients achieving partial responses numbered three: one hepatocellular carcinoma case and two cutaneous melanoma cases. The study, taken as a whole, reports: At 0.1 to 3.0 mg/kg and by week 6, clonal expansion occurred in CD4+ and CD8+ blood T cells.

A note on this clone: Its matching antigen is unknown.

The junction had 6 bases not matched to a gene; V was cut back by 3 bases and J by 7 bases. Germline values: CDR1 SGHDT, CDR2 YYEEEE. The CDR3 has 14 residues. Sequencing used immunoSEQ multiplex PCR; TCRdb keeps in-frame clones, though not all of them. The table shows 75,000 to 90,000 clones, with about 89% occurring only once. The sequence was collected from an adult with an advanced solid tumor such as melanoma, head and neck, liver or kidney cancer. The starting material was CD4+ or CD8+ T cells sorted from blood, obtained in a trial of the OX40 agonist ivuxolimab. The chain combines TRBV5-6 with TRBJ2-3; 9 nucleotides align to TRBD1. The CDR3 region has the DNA TGTGCCAGCAGCTCGGGACAGGGCTTTTATACGCAGTATTTT. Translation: CASSSGQGFYTQYF.